This TCR beta chain was identified in a study of identical twins. The CDR3 has 14 amino acids. V lost 5 bases, J lost 2 bases, and 5 bases stayed unmatched. Germline V gene lookup returns CDR1 MNHEY and CDR2 SMNVEV (reference sequence). TCRdb recomputed calls from the 5' RACE reads with MiXCR, one row per CDR3 protein. The data contain about 190,000 distinct CDR3 sequences, around a sixth of them singletons. The same data also went into a second study, on T cells expressing NK-cell markers. As that report states: Source material for TCR beta repertoires consisted of sorted CD3+CD56+NKG2C+, CD3+CD56+NKG2C- and CD3+CD56-NKG2C+ T cells.

Sequences were obtained from CD8+ T cells sorted from blood. The receptor comes from a woman younger than 30 in good health. The V gene is TRBV27, the J gene TRBJ2-7; TRBD2 aligns across 8 bases. The CDR3 loop reads CASSGAGGPYEQYF. CDR3 nucleotide sequence: TGTGCCAGCAGTGGGGCGGGGGGCCCCTACGAGCAGTACTTC.